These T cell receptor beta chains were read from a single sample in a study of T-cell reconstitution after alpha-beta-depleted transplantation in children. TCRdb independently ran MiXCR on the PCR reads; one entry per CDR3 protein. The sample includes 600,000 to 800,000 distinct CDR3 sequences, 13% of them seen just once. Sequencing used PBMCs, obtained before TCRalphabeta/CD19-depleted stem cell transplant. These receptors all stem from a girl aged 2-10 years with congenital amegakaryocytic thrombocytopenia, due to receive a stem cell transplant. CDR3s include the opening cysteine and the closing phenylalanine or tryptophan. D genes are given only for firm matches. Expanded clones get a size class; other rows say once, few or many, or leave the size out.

CDR3 DNA: TGTGCCAGCAGCGTAGTCTCCCCAGCGGGAGGGTTCACAGATACGCAGTATTTT
CDR3 protein: CASSVVSPAGGFTDTQYF
V gene: TRBV9
D gene: TRBD2
clone size: many
J gene: TRBJ2-3

CDR3 DNA: TGTGCCAGCAGCTTAGGAATGAGAGATGGCTACACCTTC
CDR3 protein: CASSLGMRDGYTF
V gene: TRBV11-2
D gene: .
clone size: many
J gene: TRBJ1-2

CDR3 DNA: TGTGCCAGCAGTTTGCGTCTAGCGGGAGGGTTCCAAGAGACCCAGTACTTC
CDR3 protein: CASSLRLAGGFQETQYF
V gene: TRBV28
D gene: TRBD2
clone size: .
J gene: TRBJ2-5

CDR3 DNA: TGTGCCAGCAGCTTAGAGACCAGCCTGAGCTCCTACAATGAGCAGTTCTTC
CDR3 protein: CASSLETSLSSYNEQFF
V gene: TRBV11-2
D gene: .
clone size: .
J gene: TRBJ2-1

CDR3 DNA: TGTGCCAGCAGCGCTACAGGTGGGGCTTCCTATGGCTACACCTTC
CDR3 protein: CASSATGGASYGYTF
V gene: TRBV12-3/TRBV12-4
D gene: .
clone size: many
J gene: TRBJ1-2

CDR3 DNA: TGTGCCACCCGACGGGAGTCCGGTTACGAGCAGTACTTC
CDR3 protein: CATRRESGYEQYF
V gene: TRBV12-3/TRBV12-4
D gene: .
clone size: .
J gene: TRBJ2-7

CDR3 DNA: TGCGCCAGCAGCCAAGAAGGCAGAACGGGAGGGCCGGAGACCCAGTACTTC
CDR3 protein: CASSQEGRTGGPETQYF
V gene: TRBV4-1
D gene: TRBD2
clone size: .
J gene: TRBJ2-5

CDR3 DNA: TGTGCCAGCAGTTTTAGTACGGATTATGGCTACACCTTC
CDR3 protein: CASSFSTDYGYTF
V gene: TRBV12-3/TRBV12-4
D gene: .
clone size: .
J gene: TRBJ1-2

CDR3 DNA: TGCAGTGCTAGACTAGCCGGACTATACTCCGAGCAGTACTTC
CDR3 protein: CSARLAGLYSEQYF
V gene: TRBV20-1
D gene: .
clone size: many
J gene: TRBJ2-7

CDR3 DNA: TGCGCCAGCAGCCAAGGCCTGACGGCGGGAGGTCGGTCAGATACGCAGTATTTT
CDR3 protein: CASSQGLTAGGRSDTQYF
V gene: TRBV4-1
D gene: TRBD2
clone size: few
J gene: TRBJ2-3

CDR3 DNA: TGTGCCAGCAGTTTCCGTAGGGACAGGGGGCGCCTGGGGAACACTGAAGCTTTCTTT
CDR3 protein: CASSFRRDRGRLGNTEAFF
V gene: TRBV28
D gene: TRBD1
clone size: many
J gene: TRBJ1-1

CDR3 DNA: TGTGCCAGCAGCCTTTCGACAGGCCTCTCTGGAAACACCATATATTTT
CDR3 protein: CASSLSTGLSGNTIYF
V gene: TRBV7-9
D gene: .
clone size: .
J gene: TRBJ1-3

CDR3 DNA: TGCGCCAGCAGCTTCACTAGTGGTGAGCAGTTCTTC
CDR3 protein: CASSFTSGEQFF
V gene: TRBV5-1
D gene: .
clone size: few
J gene: TRBJ2-1

CDR3 DNA: TGTGCCACCAGCAGAGATAGGGGAACACCAGATACGCAGTATTTT
CDR3 protein: CATSRDRGTPDTQYF
V gene: TRBV15
D gene: .
clone size: few
J gene: TRBJ2-3

CDR3 DNA: TGCAGCGTTGCTGGACTCCGGGCCGGCTACGAGCAGTACTTC
CDR3 protein: CSVAGLRAGYEQYF
V gene: TRBV29-1
D gene: .
clone size: once
J gene: TRBJ2-7

CDR3 DNA: TGCAGTGCTAGGGACCCCTGGGAGGTCAGCACAGATACGCAGTATTTT
CDR3 protein: CSARDPWEVSTDTQYF
V gene: TRBV20-1
D gene: .
clone size: many
J gene: TRBJ2-3

CDR3 DNA: TGCGCCAGCAGCCCGGGACAGGATGGCGGGGAGCTGTTTTTT
CDR3 protein: CASSPGQDGGELFF
V gene: TRBV5-1
D gene: TRBD1
clone size: .
J gene: TRBJ2-2

CDR3 DNA: TGTGCCAGCAGACTCGGGGCCAACACCGGGGAGCTGTTTTTT
CDR3 protein: CASRLGANTGELFF
V gene: TRBV12-3/TRBV12-4
D gene: .
clone size: many
J gene: TRBJ2-2

CDR3 DNA: TGTGCCAGCAGCCAGGGACAGGGCAACTACGAGCAGTACTTC
CDR3 protein: CASSQGQGNYEQYF
V gene: TRBV21-1
D gene: .
clone size: few
J gene: TRBJ2-7

CDR3 DNA: TGCGCCAGCAGCTTTGGTCCGGGGGAAACTACAGATACGCAGTATTTT
CDR3 protein: CASSFGPGETTDTQYF
V gene: TRBV5-1
D gene: .
clone size: few
J gene: TRBJ2-3

CDR3 DNA: TGTGCCAGCAGTGAAAAAAGGGGGGGAGGCACAGATACGCAGTATTTT
CDR3 protein: CASSEKRGGGTDTQYF
V gene: TRBV25-1
D gene: .
clone size: .
J gene: TRBJ2-3

CDR3 DNA: TGTGCCAGCAGTTTGAGCGGGAGGAGCGATGAGCAGTTCTTC
CDR3 protein: CASSLSGRSDEQFF
V gene: TRBV6-5
D gene: TRBD2
clone size: many
J gene: TRBJ2-1

CDR3 DNA: TGTGCCAGCAGCTCTCGACACGGGGCGGTCAATGAGCAGTTCTTC
CDR3 protein: CASSSRHGAVNEQFF
V gene: TRBV5-5
D gene: .
clone size: few
J gene: TRBJ2-1

CDR3 DNA: TGCAGCGCCACGGACACGCCAGATGAGCAGTACTTC
CDR3 protein: CSATDTPDEQYF
V gene: TRBV29-1
D gene: .
clone size: .
J gene: TRBJ2-7

CDR3 DNA: TGTGCCAGCAGGGAGGACAGGGGAACTGAAGCTTTCTTT
CDR3 protein: CASREDRGTEAFF
V gene: TRBV2
D gene: TRBD1
clone size: few
J gene: TRBJ1-1

CDR3 DNA: TGCGCCAGCAGCTTGGGGTCTGGGGCCAACGTCCTGACTTTC
CDR3 protein: CASSLGSGANVLTF
V gene: TRBV5-1
D gene: .
clone size: many
J gene: TRBJ2-6

CDR3 DNA: TGCAGCGTCTCCCAGGGGGGCAATCAAGAGACCCAGTACTTC
CDR3 protein: CSVSQGGNQETQYF
V gene: TRBV29-1
D gene: .
clone size: .
J gene: TRBJ2-5

CDR3 DNA: TGCAGCGCCATGAATACAGGGGGCTATGGCTACACCTTC
CDR3 protein: CSAMNTGGYGYTF
V gene: TRBV29-1
D gene: TRBD1
clone size: many
J gene: TRBJ1-2

CDR3 DNA: TGCACCAGCAGTCTTCAGGGGGCAACTAATGAAAAACTGTTTTTT
CDR3 protein: CTSSLQGATNEKLFF
V gene: TRBV5-1
D gene: TRBD1
clone size: .
J gene: TRBJ1-4

CDR3 DNA: TGTGCCAGCAGCCAAGGACAGGGTGGGTATGAGCAGTTCTTC
CDR3 protein: CASSQGQGGYEQFF
V gene: TRBV4-2
D gene: TRBD1
clone size: many
J gene: TRBJ2-1

CDR3 DNA: TGTGCCAGCAGCCAGATCAATCAGCCCCAGCATTTT
CDR3 protein: CASSQINQPQHF
V gene: TRBV3-1
D gene: .
clone size: few
J gene: TRBJ1-5

CDR3 DNA: TGCGCCAGCAGCTCGGCGCGGGCCCAGTACTTC
CDR3 protein: CASSSARAQYF
V gene: TRBV5-1
D gene: .
clone size: .
J gene: TRBJ2-5

CDR3 DNA: TGCAGTGCTAGTCTAGGACAGGGGGATCTGTGGGAGACCCAGTACTTC
CDR3 protein: CSASLGQGDLWETQYF
V gene: TRBV20-1
D gene: TRBD1
clone size: few
J gene: TRBJ2-5

CDR3 DNA: TGTGCCAGCAGCCAAAAGGGAGATACGCAGTATTTT
CDR3 protein: CASSQKGDTQYF
V gene: TRBV3-1
D gene: .
clone size: many
J gene: TRBJ2-3

CDR3 DNA: TGTGCCAGTAGCAAATACCGGAGTACGACCCTCTACGAGCAGTACTTC
CDR3 protein: CASSKYRSTTLYEQYF
V gene: TRBV19
D gene: .
clone size: .
J gene: TRBJ2-7

CDR3 DNA: TGTGCCAGCCTTTCCCCTACTAGCACAGATACGCAGTATTTT
CDR3 protein: CASLSPTSTDTQYF
V gene: TRBV12-3/TRBV12-4
D gene: .
clone size: many
J gene: TRBJ2-3

CDR3 DNA: TGTGCCAGCAGCTCAACCGGGCCCGATACGCAGTATTTT
CDR3 protein: CASSSTGPDTQYF
V gene: TRBV5-6
D gene: .
clone size: many
J gene: TRBJ2-3

CDR3 DNA: TGTGCCAGCAGCCAAGGTGGGGGCCACACCGGGGAGCTGTTTTTT
CDR3 protein: CASSQGGGHTGELFF
V gene: TRBV3-1
D gene: .
clone size: few
J gene: TRBJ2-2

CDR3 DNA: TGTGCCAGCAGCCCCGACAGATATCTCACCGGGGAGCTGTTTTTT
CDR3 protein: CASSPDRYLTGELFF
V gene: TRBV7-3
D gene: .
clone size: few
J gene: TRBJ2-2